The rows below give T cell receptor beta chains drawn from one sample of a study of metastatic and nonmetastatic thyroid tumors. Using MiXCR, TCRdb re-called clones from the PCR reads. The sample has about 8,000 clones; over 20% are singletons. Sequencing input: tumor tissue. These TCRs come from a female donor with papillary thyroid cancer or a benign thyroid nodule (not recorded which). Some clones in this sample may be carry-over from other donors' samples. The CDR3 runs from the conserved cysteine through the conserved F or W. The order of the fields is CDR3 DNA, CDR3 protein, clone size, D gene, J gene, V gene. The D gene is left open where the match is weak. Size values are once, few and many counts, or a class for expanded clones, and some rows have none.

DNA: TGTGCCAGCAGTTACTCAGGGGAGGGATACGAGCAGTACTTC
CDR3: CASSYSGEGYEQYF
size: few
D: TRBD2
J: TRBJ2-7
V: TRBV6-5

DNA: TGTGCCAGCAGCTTACACCCAGGGGGCGGACTAGCGGGAGGGCCCAGCGAGCAGTACTTC
CDR3: CASSLHPGGGLAGGPSEQYF
size: .
D: TRBD2
J: TRBJ2-7
V: TRBV7-2

DNA: TGTGCCGGGCGGACAAGGCCGGGTGAAGCTTTCTTT
CDR3: CAGRTRPGEAFF
size: .
D: .
J: TRBJ1-1
V: TRBV28

DNA: TGTGCCAGCAGTGACCCGTACAGGGTCCGGAACACTGAAGCTTTCTTT
CDR3: CASSDPYRVRNTEAFF
size: medium-sized
D: .
J: TRBJ1-1
V: TRBV6-1

DNA: TGTGCCAGCAGGCCGGGACTAGCGGACAATGAGCAGTTCTTC
CDR3: CASRPGLADNEQFF
size: once
D: TRBD2
J: TRBJ2-1
V: TRBV27

DNA: TGTGCCAGCAGTTTATCGCACTCCGGGACAGGGATTTACGAGCAGTACTTC
CDR3: CASSLSHSGTGIYEQYF
size: few
D: TRBD1
J: TRBJ2-7
V: TRBV27

DNA: TGTGCCCGACCGGGACTCTACGAGCAGTACTTC
CDR3: CARPGLYEQYF
size: medium-sized
D: .
J: TRBJ2-7
V: TRBV28

DNA: TGTGCCAGCAGTGAACAGGTCGGGGGTCAGCCCCAGCATTTT
CDR3: CASSEQVGGQPQHF
size: few
D: .
J: TRBJ1-5
V: TRBV6-1

DNA: TGTGCCAGCAGTGTAAGCCTATACAATGAGCAGTTCTTC
CDR3: CASSVSLYNEQFF
size: medium-sized
D: .
J: TRBJ2-1
V: TRBV2

DNA: TGTGCCAGCAGCTTAGGTTCCCAGTCTGAAGCTTTCTTT
CDR3: CASSLGSQSEAFF
size: many
D: .
J: TRBJ1-1
V: TRBV11-2

DNA: TGTGCCAGCAGTTCCCGGGCTGGCTACACCTTC
CDR3: CASSSRAGYTF
size: .
D: .
J: TRBJ1-2
V: TRBV12-3/TRBV12-4

DNA: TGTGCCAGTAGTTCGGACAGTCCGGTCTATGGCTACACCTTC
CDR3: CASSSDSPVYGYTF
size: few
D: .
J: TRBJ1-2
V: TRBV19

DNA: TGTGCCAGTAGTGTGTCAGGGGCAAGAGATACGCAGTATTTT
CDR3: CASSVSGARDTQYF
size: medium-sized
D: .
J: TRBJ2-3
V: TRBV19

DNA: TGCAGTGCTTCCTACTCTAGGACCCTCCACTTT
CDR3: CSASYSRTLHF
size: .
D: .
J: TRBJ1-6
V: TRBV20-1

DNA: TGTGCCAGCTCTGACGCGACCCCAGACACTGAAGCTTTCTTT
CDR3: CASSDATPDTEAFF
size: few
D: .
J: TRBJ1-1
V: TRBV6-1

DNA: TGCGCCAGCAGCTTGGATACCAGGACAGATACGCAGTATTTT
CDR3: CASSLDTRTDTQYF
size: .
D: .
J: TRBJ2-3
V: TRBV5-1

DNA: TGTGCCAGCAGCCTTCCCCGGGGCCCCCGGAACACTGAAGCTTTCTTT
CDR3: CASSLPRGPRNTEAFF
size: many
D: .
J: TRBJ1-1
V: TRBV11-3

DNA: TGTGCCAGCAGTTTAGGGGGGCTCGATGAGCAGTTCTTC
CDR3: CASSLGGLDEQFF
size: .
D: .
J: TRBJ2-1
V: TRBV12-3/TRBV12-4

DNA: TGCAGTGCTAGCCCCGGACAGTATTTT
CDR3: CSASPGQYF
size: .
D: .
J: TRBJ2-3
V: TRBV20-1

DNA: TGCAGTGCTAATGGGGGGACTACTCAAGAGACCCAGTACTTC
CDR3: CSANGGTTQETQYF
size: .
D: TRBD2
J: TRBJ2-5
V: TRBV20-1

DNA: TGTGCCAGCAGCTTAGACAGGAACACTGAAGCTTTCTTT
CDR3: CASSLDRNTEAFF
size: many
D: .
J: TRBJ1-1
V: TRBV7-9

DNA: TGTGCCAGCAGCGTAACAGCGAGCACTGAAGCTTTCTTT
CDR3: CASSVTASTEAFF
size: many
D: .
J: TRBJ1-1
V: TRBV9

DNA: TGTGCCAGCAGCTTAAAGGAGGCTTCTAGCGGGGGGCCTTCCTACGAGCAGTACTTC
CDR3: CASSLKEASSGGPSYEQYF
size: many
D: TRBD2
J: TRBJ2-7
V: TRBV7-3

DNA: TGCGCCAGCAGCTTTCTAGCGGGAGTCCAAGAGACCCAGTACTTC
CDR3: CASSFLAGVQETQYF
size: many
D: TRBD2
J: TRBJ2-5
V: TRBV5-1

DNA: TGTGCCAGCACCCCGGTATCCGGCTACACCTTC
CDR3: CASTPVSGYTF
size: .
D: .
J: TRBJ1-2
V: TRBV2

DNA: TGTGCCACCAGCGGACGACTAGCGGGGGGGGGTGAGCAGTTCTTC
CDR3: CATSGRLAGGGEQFF
size: medium-sized
D: TRBD2
J: TRBJ2-1
V: TRBV15

DNA: TGTGCCAGCAGTTTTCAGGGGAAGACCCAGTACTTC
CDR3: CASSFQGKTQYF
size: few
D: .
J: TRBJ2-5
V: TRBV12-3/TRBV12-4

DNA: TGTGCCAGCAGCTCCCCCGGCGGCAGGGGCGTGGAAGCTTTCTTT
CDR3: CASSSPGGRGVEAFF
size: .
D: .
J: TRBJ1-1
V: TRBV28

DNA: TGTGCCAGCAGCTTAAGTCCGGGAAACTATGGCTACACCTTC
CDR3: CASSLSPGNYGYTF
size: .
D: .
J: TRBJ1-2
V: TRBV11-3

DNA: TGTGCCAGTAGTCTGGGACAGGGGGCGAATCAGCCCCAGCATTTT
CDR3: CASSLGQGANQPQHF
size: .
D: TRBD1
J: TRBJ1-5
V: TRBV19

DNA: TGTGCCTGGAGTGTACTCTTGACAGCAAGTTCTAGCTACGAGCAGTACTTC
CDR3: CAWSVLLTASSSYEQYF
size: .
D: .
J: TRBJ2-7
V: TRBV30

DNA: TGCAGTGCTAGAGGGAGGACTAGCCGGGGCACAGATACGCAGTATTTT
CDR3: CSARGRTSRGTDTQYF
size: .
D: TRBD2
J: TRBJ2-3
V: TRBV20-1

DNA: TGTGCCAGCAGTGAAGCCCGACTAGCGGGAGTAGCCGGGGAGCTGTTTTTT
CDR3: CASSEARLAGVAGELFF
size: medium-sized
D: TRBD2
J: TRBJ2-2
V: TRBV6-1

DNA: TGCGCCAGCAGCCAGGGACTAACAACAGATACGCAGTATTTT
CDR3: CASSQGLTTDTQYF
size: .
D: TRBD2
J: TRBJ2-3
V: TRBV6-9

DNA: TGTGCCAGCAGTAAAACGACCGGCCCGGGGGGGCCCCTCCACTTT
CDR3: CASSKTTGPGGPLHF
size: .
D: .
J: TRBJ1-6
V: TRBV6-1

DNA: TGTGCCCGAAGTTTGGAAAAACTGTTTTTT
CDR3: CARSLEKLFF
size: .
D: .
J: TRBJ1-4
V: TRBV12-3/TRBV12-4

DNA: TGTGCCAGCAGTTTCAGGGGACAATTCGATGAGCAGTTCTTC
CDR3: CASSFRGQFDEQFF
size: medium-sized
D: .
J: TRBJ2-1
V: TRBV12-3/TRBV12-4

DNA: TGTGCCAGCAGCTCAGGACTAGCGGGAGTTGATGAGCAGTTCTTC
CDR3: CASSSGLAGVDEQFF
size: .
D: TRBD2
J: TRBJ2-1
V: TRBV7-3

DNA: TGTGCCAGCTCATTCCTAGGAGTTCGAAATGAGCAGTTCTTC
CDR3: CASSFLGVRNEQFF
size: many
D: .
J: TRBJ2-1
V: TRBV18

DNA: TGTGCCAGCAGTAATGGAGCTGCGGGCACCGGGGAGCTGTTTTTT
CDR3: CASSNGAAGTGELFF
size: .
D: .
J: TRBJ2-2
V: TRBV6-1

DNA: TGCAGTGCTAGAGATTCAGGACAGGGTAACTATGGCTACACCTTC
CDR3: CSARDSGQGNYGYTF
size: .
D: TRBD1
J: TRBJ1-2
V: TRBV20-1

DNA: TGTGCCAGCAGCTTGGTCGGGAACAATGAGCAGTTCTTC
CDR3: CASSLVGNNEQFF
size: many
D: .
J: TRBJ2-1
V: TRBV7-9